Below, 20 T cell receptor beta chains from the same sample are listed, as sequenced in a study of cytomegalovirus exposure and HLA in healthy donors. PCR amplification relied on 60 Vbeta primers (plus 13 Jbeta primers). Repertoires were generated with immunoSEQ multiplex PCR, while TCRdb's copy carries only in-frame clones and drops some. Here the sample spans some 130,000 clones, over 65% being singletons. Sequencing was performed on PBMCs. The receptor set was obtained from a female donor in good health and CMV-seropositive.

V is TRBV5-4 and J is TRBJ1-2; D may be TRBD1 (6 bases). The CDR3 is made up of 15 amino acids. The germline V gene has CDR1 SGHNT and CDR2 YYREEE (reference sequence). V was clipped by 3 bases and J by 7 bases, with 19 bases between them. CDR3 sequence: CASSSRQAAGSGYTF. The CDR3 DNA is TGTGCCAGCAGCTCCAGACAGGCCGCGGGCAGTGGCTACACCTTC.

The gene calls are TRBV6-4 and TRBJ2-3; 9 bases are a match to TRBD1. In germline, CDR1 is MRHNA, CDR2 SNTAGT. V lost 5 bases to trimming and J lost 0 bases; unmatched junction nucleotides: 3. The CDR3 totals 15 residues. The DNA for the CDR3 is TGTGCCAGCAGTCCACAGGGGGCAAGCACAGATACGCAGTATTTT. Its translation is CASSPQGASTDTQYF.

This chain connects TRBV6-1 to TRBJ2-3; perhaps TRBD2 as D (6 bases). This CDR3 is built from 13 residues. V was pared by 8 bases and J by 5 bases, with 14 bases between. From germline, CDR1 is MNHNS and CDR2 SASEGT. CDR3 region: CASGTPRVDTQYF. The CDR3 nucleotides read TGTGCCAGCGGGACTCCTAGGGTAGATACGCAGTATTTT.

This clone was observed a handful of times. The V gene is TRBV6-4, the J gene TRBJ2-1; no definite D call. This CDR3 is 14 amino acids long. Germline V gives CDR1 MRHNA, CDR2 SNTAGT. V was clipped by 6 bases and J by 7 bases, with 16 bases between them. CDR3 nucleotide sequence: TGTGCCAGCAGGAAGCCAAAGTCGGGTAATGAGCAGTTCTTC. Its translation is CASRKPKSGNEQFF.

The chain carries TRBV7-3 and TRBJ2-2; 8 bases align to TRBD2. The germline gives CDR1 SGHTA, CDR2 FQGTGA. CDR3 length: 15 amino acids. The V segment lost 4 bases and the J segment 3 bases; nucleotides outside the gene matches: 4. The DNA for the CDR3 is TGTGCCAGCAGCTCCGGGGGGGCCGACACCGGGGAGCTGTTTTTT. It specifies CASSSGGADTGELFF.

In DNA, the CDR3 is TGTGCCAGCAGTGAATTAGCGGGAGGAGGTAGTGAGCAGTTCTTC. Translating it yields CASSELAGGGSEQFF. The genes are TRBV25-1 and TRBJ2-1; 10 bases map to TRBD2. The V segment lost 1 base and the J segment 9 bases; nucleotides outside the gene matches: 6. This CDR3 region has 15 residues. Germline V lookup: CDR1 MGHDK, CDR2 SYGVNS.

A single count supports this clone. The chain has TRBV5-8 and TRBJ2-7; unclear D gene. CDR1 and CDR2 (germline): SGHTS, YDEGEE. Trimming stripped 7 bases from V and 6 bases from J, with 8 bases between. This CDR3 is 10 amino acids long. This chain's CDR3 is CASARREQYF. CDR3 DNA sequence: TGTGCCAGCGCGAGGCGCGAGCAGTACTTC.

Remarks on this clone: This sample includes further DNA sequences coding for the same CDR3. The J gene is TRBJ2-7, the V gene TRBV15, with 8 positions matching TRBD1. V shed 3 bases and J 2 bases; nucleotides not matched to a gene: 3. CDR1 is LNHNV and CDR2 is YYDKDF in the germline V gene (reference sequence). This CDR3 contains 14 residues. CDR3 in DNA: TGTGCCACCAGCAGCCGGACAGGGCCCTACGAGCAGTACTTC. This translates into CATSSRTGPYEQYF.

This chain connects TRBV30 to TRBJ2-7, with D possibly matching TRBD2 (5 bases). The CDR3 runs to 15 residues. V lost 2 bases and J 3 bases, leaving 17 bases between the germline ends. The V gene's germline CDR1 is GTSNPN and CDR2 SVGIG (reference sequence). CDR3 region: CAWSWAKGVDYEQYF. As DNA, the CDR3 is TGTGCCTGGAGTTGGGCGAAGGGAGTCGACTACGAGCAGTACTTC.

This clone was detected a few times. The chain carries TRBV19 and TRBJ2-7, with 10 bases aligning to TRBD2. V shed 3 bases, J shed 6 bases, and the junction held 5 bases outside the gene matches. Germline lookup yields CDR1 LNHDA and CDR2 SQIVND (reference sequence). This CDR3 contains 14 residues. The CDR3, as DNA: TGTGCCAGTAGTATCAGAGCTAGCGGGAGCGAGCAGTACTTC. Its protein product is CASSIRASGSEQYF.

CDR3 region: CASSRTSGAQETQYF. As DNA, the CDR3 is TGTGCCAGCAGCCGAACTAGCGGAGCTCAAGAGACCCAGTACTTC. The chain has TRBV13 and TRBJ2-5, with 8 bases lining up with TRBD2. CDR1 PRHDT and CDR2 FYEKMQ come from the germline V gene (reference sequence). CDR3 length: 15 residues. Trimming took 5 bases from V and 2 from J; bases not matched to a gene: 7.

The sample holds a few counts of this clone. The rearrangement uses TRBV7-7 and TRBJ2-3, with TRBD2 identical over 8 bases. Trimming removed 3 bases from V and 4 bases from J; junction bases left unmatched: 6. This CDR3 contains 15 residues. Germline V gene sequence: CDR1 SSHAT, CDR2 FNYEAQ (reference sequence). The CDR3 loop reads CASSLNAGGADTQYF. The CDR3 nucleotides are TGTGCCAGCAGCTTGAACGCGGGGGGTGCAGATACGCAGTATTTT.

The chain has TRBV5-1 and TRBJ1-1; 7 positions match TRBD1. V shed 4 bases and J 2 bases; nucleotides not matched to a gene: 5. Germline V lookup: CDR1 SGHRS, CDR2 YFSETQ. CDR3 length: 14 amino acids. CDR3 in amino acids: CASSLGTANTEAFF. In DNA form, the CDR3 reads TGCGCCAGCAGCCTCGGGACAGCTAACACTGAAGCTTTCTTT.

The gene calls are TRBV18 and TRBJ1-2; D gene ambiguous. CDR1 is KGHSH and CDR2 is LQKENI in the germline V gene. V gave up 3 bases and J gave up 2 bases, with 7 bases separating them. The CDR3 length is 13 residues. CDR3 sequence reads: CASSPDKNYGYTF. DNA of the CDR3: TGTGCCAGCTCACCTGACAAGAACTATGGCTACACCTTC. The variable domain in full, with the rest retrieved from reference TRBV18 and TRBJ1-2, is NAGVMQNPRHLVRRRGQEARLRCSPMKGHSHVYWYRQLPEEGLKFMVYLQKENIIDESGMPKERFSAEFPKEGPSILRIQQVVRGDSAAYFCASSPDKNYGYTFGSGTRLTVV.

This chain connects TRBV27 to TRBJ2-5; 9 bases fit TRBD1. V gave up 1 base and J gave up 7 bases; unmatched junction bases: 10. The CDR3 is made up of 16 amino acids. Germline CDR1 and CDR2: MNHEY and SMNVEV (reference sequence). The CDR3, as DNA: TGTGCCAGCAGTTTATTAAAGACAGGGGGGGTGGGGACCCAGTACTTC. Its translation: CASSLLKTGGVGTQYF.

V and J are TRBV5-1 and TRBJ2-1; 9 nucleotides agree with TRBD2. Germline assignment: CDR1 SGHRS and CDR2 YFSETQ. Trimming removed 2 bases from V and 4 bases from J; junction bases left unmatched: 4. The CDR3 spans 15 residues. The CDR3 sequence: CASSLLAGFYNEQFF. CDR3 sequence (DNA): TGCGCCAGCAGCTTACTAGCGGGCTTTTACAATGAGCAGTTCTTC.

The rearrangement uses TRBV7-3 and TRBJ2-2, with D unclear. The germline CDR1 and CDR2 sequences are SGHTA and FQGTGA. V was pared by 6 bases and J by 4 bases, with 12 bases between. The CDR3 is made up of 14 amino acids. CDR3 in DNA: TGTGCCAGCAGGCCCCTGGGCAGCACCGGGGAGCTGTTTTTT. This gives the protein CASRPLGSTGELFF. The variable domain in full, with the rest retrieved from reference TRBV7-3 and TRBJ2-2, is GAGVSQTPSNKVTEKGKYVELRCDPISGHTALYWYRQSLGQGPEFLIYFQGTGAADDSGLPNDRFFAVRPEGSVSTLKIQRTERGDSAVYLCASRPLGSTGELFFGEGSRLTVL.

The gene calls are TRBV19 and TRBJ2-5, with TRBD2 identical over 12 bases. The V gene end was trimmed by 5 bases and the J gene end by 3 bases; junction bases not matched to a gene: 1. This CDR3 contains 14 residues. Germline loops: CDR1 LNHDA, CDR2 SQIVND (reference sequence). This CDR3 reads CASSRLAGEETQYF. In DNA, the CDR3 is TGTGCCAGTAGTCGACTAGCGGGAGAAGAGACCCAGTACTTC.

This chain joins TRBV18 and TRBJ2-7; TRBD1 agrees at 8 bases. The CDR3 has 13 amino acids. The J segment lost 4 bases and the V segment lost 5 bases, leaving 4 bases of the junction unmatched. Germline CDR1 KGHSH, CDR2 LQKENI. This CDR3 is CASSFGQGYEQYF. The CDR3, as DNA: TGTGCCAGCTCATTTGGACAGGGTTACGAGCAGTACTTC.

The rearrangement links TRBV5-5 to TRBJ1-1; maybe TRBD1 (6 bases). The germline V and J ends were trimmed by 0 bases and 0 bases, with 12 bases remaining between them. The CDR3 length is 16 residues. The germline gives CDR1 SGHKS, CDR2 YYEKEE (reference sequence). CDR3 nucleotides: TGTGCCAGCAGCTTGGACAGGGAGGGTCTGAACACTGAAGCTTTCTTT. This translates into CASSLDREGLNTEAFF.